These 11 T cell receptor beta chains came from one sample sequenced in a study of T cell responses to AZD1222 COVID-19 vaccine. The repertoire was sequenced with immunoSEQ multiplex PCR; TCRdb's copy has only in-frame clones and lacks some. Counted here are over 50,000 clones, roughly 90% occurring once; the ten biggest clones make up about 15%. This sample comprised peripheral blood, obtained 28 days after the second AZD1222 dose. The receptors derive from an adult who received the AZD1222 COVID-19 vaccine.

This chain joins TRBV14 and TRBJ2-2; a weak D match, TRBD1 (7 bases). Between the trimmed V and J ends, which lost 2 bases and 4 bases, there was a span of 17 bases. Germline lookup yields CDR1 SGHDN and CDR2 FVKESK. The CDR3 totals 17 residues. The chain's CDR3 is CASSQTAGQTPTGELFF. Written as DNA, the CDR3 is TGTGCCAGCAGCCAAACCGCGGGACAGACACCCACCGGGGAGCTGTTTTTT.

This chain connects TRBV27 to TRBJ2-1, with 8 bases matching TRBD2. After removal of 5 bases from V and 8 bases from J, the junction contained 11 bases not matched to a gene. This CDR3 spans 15 amino acids. Germline assignment: CDR1 MNHEY and CDR2 SMNVEV (reference sequence). This CDR3 reads CASSLQRERNDEQFF. The CDR3 coding sequence is TGTGCCAGCAGTCTCCAGCGGGAGAGGAACGATGAGCAGTTCTTC.

This chain joins TRBV28 and TRBJ1-4; 7 bases are shared with TRBD1. The germline CDR1 and CDR2 sequences are MDHEN and SYDVKM. V lost 6 bases, J lost 10 bases, and 20 bases stayed unmatched. CDR3 size: 17 residues. CDR3 nucleotide sequence: TGTGCCAGCAGCCAGACAGGGAAAGGGGCAATCGGAGTAAAACTGTTTTTT. Its translation is CASSQTGKGAIGVKLFF.

The genes are TRBV19 and TRBJ1-6, with D tentatively TRBD1 (6 bases). The CDR3 totals 14 residues. V lost 2 bases and J lost 9, with 11 bases in between. Germline V gene data show CDR1 as LNHDA and CDR2 as SQIVND (reference sequence). The CDR3: CASSIQGRSSPLHF. CDR3 bases: TGTGCCAGTAGTATACAGGGGAGAAGTTCACCCCTCCACTTT.

The chain couples TRBV30 to TRBJ1-2; 11 bases are shared with TRBD1. The CDR3 extends over 15 amino acids. V shed 0 bases and J 7 bases; nucleotides not matched to a gene: 7. In germline, CDR1 is GTSNPN, CDR2 SVGIG (reference sequence). The CDR3 is CAWSVAGQGATGYTF. In DNA form, the CDR3 reads TGTGCCTGGAGTGTTGCCGGACAGGGGGCGACTGGCTACACCTTC. Based on the CDR3 plus reference TRBV30 and TRBJ1-2, the full variable domain is SQTIHQWPATLVQPVGSPLSLECTVEGTSNPNLYWYRQAAGRGLQLLFYSVGIGQISSEVPQNLSASRPQDRQFILSSKKLLLSDSGFYLCAWSVAGQGATGYTFGSGTRLTVV.

The CDR3 protein is CASSQDRTSYQPQHF. The DNA of the CDR3 is TGTGCCAGCAGCCAAGATAGGACAAGTTATCAGCCCCAGCATTTT. The chain combines TRBV4-2 with TRBJ1-5, with D possibly matching TRBD1 (5 bases). Germline V gene data show CDR1 as LGHNA and CDR2 as YNFKEQ. V lost 0 bases and J 5 bases, leaving 11 bases between the germline ends. CDR3 length: 15 residues.

J is TRBJ2-7 and V is TRBV12-3 or TRBV12-4; D not certain. Trimming shortened V by 3 bases and J by 2 bases, and 5 bases separated the two germline ends. The CDR3 spans 12 residues. The CDR3 sequence: CASSFSPYEQYF. The CDR3 DNA reads TGTGCCAGCAGTTTCTCGCCCTACGAGCAGTACTTC.

This chain links TRBV13 with TRBJ1-1; maybe TRBD1 (6 bases). The CDR3 loop spans 15 amino acids. CDR1 is PRHDT and CDR2 is FYEKMQ in the germline V gene (reference sequence). Deletions cut 3 bases from V and 0 bases from J, with 11 bases between. The CDR3 region has the DNA TGTGCCAGCAGCTTGGGGGGGCGAGTGAACACTGAAGCTTTCTTT. It yields the protein CASSLGGRVNTEAFF.

The V call is TRBV7-6, the J call TRBJ1-2, with TRBD1 matching over 8 bases. Germline loops: CDR1 SGHVS, CDR2 FNYEAQ. This CDR3 spans 15 amino acids. Trimming at V came to 5 bases and at J to 2 bases, leaving 7 bases not matched to a gene. CDR3 amino acids: CASSPRQGINYGYTF. The DNA for the CDR3 is TGTGCCAGCAGCCCGCGACAGGGGATCAACTATGGCTACACCTTC.

This sequence joins TRBV5-6 and TRBJ2-3; TRBD1 agrees at 11 bases. V gave up 3 bases and J gave up 1 base; unmatched junction bases: 4. This CDR3 region has 16 residues. Germline V lookup: CDR1 SGHDT, CDR2 YYEEEE. CDR3 in amino acids: CASSWTGGTGTDTQYF. The CDR3 region has the DNA TGTGCCAGCAGCTGGACAGGGGGCACGGGCACAGATACGCAGTATTTT.

The rearrangement links TRBV7-2 to TRBJ1-2; 7 nucleotides match TRBD1. J gave up 8 bases and V 0 bases, and 6 bases lay outside the gene matches. CDR1 and CDR2 (germline): SGHTA, FQGNSA. There are 14 residues in the CDR3. This CDR3 is CASSLATGAVGYTF. CDR3 nucleotide sequence: TGTGCCAGCAGCTTAGCCACAGGGGCGGTGGGCTACACCTTC. Combining the CDR3 with reference TRBV7-2 and TRBJ1-2 gives the whole variable domain GAGVSQSPSNKVTEKGKDVELRCDPISGHTALYWYRQSLGQGLEFLIYFQGNSAPDKSGLPSDRFSAERTGGSVSTLTIQRTQQEDSAVYLCASSLATGAVGYTFGSGTRLTVV.